These 29 T cell receptor beta chains were all obtained from the same sample, sequenced in a study of CD8+ T cells in alopecia areata. Extracted RNA was reverse transcribed into cDNA, the sequencing template. The protocol was immunoSEQ multiplex PCR, while the TCRdb copy is restricted to in-frame clones and leaves out a portion. The table shows roughly 250,000 clones, with about 62% occurring only once. Stated treatment: oral pan-JAK inhibitor, 5-10 mg twice daily. Material: CD4+ T cells sorted from blood, obtained around week 53, from a patient treated with tofacitinib. The source of these receptors is a human donor with alopecia areata.

The chain couples TRBV18 to TRBJ1-5; D is ambiguous. The CDR3 is 14 residues long. V dropped 1 base and J dropped 1 base, with 5 bases sitting between them. CDR1 and CDR2 (germline): KGHSH, LQKENI. CDR3 in DNA: TGTGCCAGCTCACCACAGGAGAGCAATCAGCCCCAGCATTTT. It specifies CASSPQESNQPQHF.

The rearrangement links TRBV5-1 to TRBJ1-4; D is unresolved. The CDR3 length is 14 residues. V was clipped by 1 base and J by 7 bases, with 11 bases between them. The germline gives CDR1 SGHRS, CDR2 YFSETQ. The CDR3 DNA sequence: TGCGCCAGCAGCTTGTCAGGTCAGAGTGAAAAACTGTTTTTT. This translates into CASSLSGQSEKLFF. The full variable domain, with the rest looked up from reference TRBV5-1 and TRBJ1-4, is KAGVTQTPRYLIKTRGQQVTLSCSPISGHRSVSWYQQTPGQGLQFLFEYFSETQRNKGNFPGRFSGRQFSNSRSEMNVSTLELGDSALYLCASSLSGQSEKLFFGSGTQLSVL.

The chain has TRBV30 and TRBJ2-1; TRBD2 agrees at 8 bases. J lost 12 bases, V lost 2 bases, and 6 bases had no gene match. The CDR3 runs 12 residues. Germline V lookup: CDR1 GTSNPN, CDR2 SVGIG (reference sequence). This CDR3 reads CAWSIGLATQFF. CDR3 DNA sequence: TGTGCCTGGAGTATCGGACTAGCAACGCAGTTCTTC.

This clone was picked up a small number of times. The CDR3 nucleotides read TGTGCCAGCAGCGACCGGGCCCCGGGGGAGACCCAGTACTTC. It yields the protein CASSDRAPGETQYF. The genes are TRBV4-2 and TRBJ2-5, with D possibly TRBD2 on 5 matching bases. V gave up 5 bases and J gave up 5 bases, with 15 bases separating them. Germline V gives CDR1 LGHNA, CDR2 YNFKEQ. There are 14 residues in the CDR3.

The chain is built from TRBV9 and TRBJ2-1, with D uncertain. CDR1 and CDR2 (germline): SGDLS, YYNGEE. Trimming removed 0 bases at V and 7 bases at J, with 11 bases between. This CDR3 is built from 14 residues. The CDR3 DNA follows: TGTGCCAGCAGCGTAGGACGGACCAATAATGAGCAGTTCTTC. Translated: CASSVGRTNNEQFF.

J is TRBJ2-7 and V is TRBV14; 7 bases are a match to TRBD1. The CDR3 loop spans 15 amino acids. Germline V gives CDR1 SGHDN, CDR2 FVKESK. V shed 4 bases and J 2 bases; nucleotides not matched to a gene: 8. For the CDR3, the DNA is TGTGCCAGCAGCCGCGCCGGGACAGCCCCCTACGAGCAGTACTTC. This sequence encodes CASSRAGTAPYEQYF.

This clone showed up just a few times. The chain couples TRBV30 to TRBJ2-6; D is uncertain. Looked up from germline, CDR1 is GTSNPN and CDR2 is SVGIG (reference sequence). Trimming took off 0 bases at V and 6 bases at J, with 6 bases between the two ends. The CDR3 is 13 residues long. The CDR3 DNA follows: TGTGCCTGGAGTGTTGGTGCGGCCAACGTCCTGACTTTC. This gives the protein CAWSVGAANVLTF.

With respect to this clone: The same CDR3 can be traced to other DNA sequences in this sample. The V call is TRBV30, the J call TRBJ1-6; 7 bases are a match to TRBD1. Trimming at V came to 5 bases and at J to 7 bases, leaving 5 bases not matched to a gene. CDR1 and CDR2 from the germline V gene are GTSNPN and SVGIG (reference sequence). The CDR3 runs 13 residues. Here the CDR3 DNA reads TGTGCCTGGCGTACAGGGGACAATTCACCCCTCCACTTT. Translation gives CAWRTGDNSPLHF.

The chain joins TRBV7-3 to TRBJ2-3; D might be TRBD1 or TRBD2, each matching 6 bases. V was pared by 6 bases and J by 5 bases, with 18 bases between. This CDR3 is 15 amino acids long. Germline V gene lookup returns CDR1 SGHTA and CDR2 FQGTGA. The CDR3 is CASSPVGGQGDTQYF. CDR3 sequence (DNA): TGTGCCAGCAGTCCAGTGGGGGGCCAGGGAGATACGCAGTATTTT.

This clone was seen a few times. The chain employs TRBV11-2 and TRBJ2-6, with D uncertain. The CDR3 loop spans 15 amino acids. Germline V gives CDR1 SGHAT, CDR2 FQNNGV. V gave up 1 base and J gave up 2 bases, with 6 bases separating them. CDR3 sequence (DNA): TGTGCCAGCAGCTTAGTTGGCACTGGGGCCAACGTCCTGACTTTC. Its translation: CASSLVGTGANVLTF.

This clone showed up many times. This chain joins TRBV5-5 and TRBJ2-1, with no clear D. Trimming took off 0 bases at V and 4 bases at J, with 11 bases between the two ends. Germline CDR1 reads SGHKS; CDR2 reads YYEKEE (reference sequence). CDR3 length: 15 amino acids. The CDR3 coding sequence is TGTGCCAGCAGCTTGGCGGTAGCCCAGTACAATGAGCAGTTCTTC. Translating gives CASSLAVAQYNEQFF.

This clone was found once. The rearrangement joins TRBV23-1 to TRBJ1-5; TRBD1 agrees at 7 bases. TRBV23-1 counts as an open reading frame of uncertain function. The CDR3 is 15 amino acids. J was trimmed by 6 bases and V by 2 bases; bases with no gene match: 7. The CDR3 sequence: CASSQLDREGQPQHF. The CDR3 region has the DNA TGCGCCAGCAGTCAACTAGACAGGGAAGGTCAGCCCCAGCATTTT.

Comment on this clone: The sample contains more than one DNA sequence encoding this CDR3. V and J are TRBV30 and TRBJ1-2, with D possibly being TRBD1 (5 bases). The ends were cut back, 0 bases at V and 8 bases at J, with 10 bases in the middle. There are 12 residues in the CDR3. The germline gives CDR1 GTSNPN, CDR2 SVGIG (reference sequence). The CDR3 bases are TGTGCCTGGAGTGTTCGGGGGGGAGGCTACACCTTC. Residues: CAWSVRGGGYTF.

The chain has TRBV5-4 and TRBJ1-2; D gene unclear. The CDR3 has 14 residues. V shed 4 bases and J shed 4 bases, with 14 bases lying between them. Germline V CDR1 and CDR2: SGHNT, YYREEE (reference sequence). CDR3 bases: TGTGCCAGCAGCCTTCCCCAGGCCATCTATGGCTACACCTTC. The encoded protein is CASSLPQAIYGYTF.

The chain carries TRBV4-2 and TRBJ1-1; TRBD1 aligns across 7 bases. The CDR3 contains 16 residues. Germline V gene data show CDR1 as LGHNA and CDR2 as YNFKEQ. With V trimmed by 1 base and J by 4 bases, 9 bases remained unmatched. The chain's CDR3 is CASSQAQTGRSTEAFF. CDR3 nucleotide sequence: TGTGCCAGCAGCCAAGCCCAGACAGGGAGGAGCACTGAAGCTTTCTTT.

This clone has only a few counts. The V gene is TRBV7-9, the J gene TRBJ2-1; 10 bases match TRBD2. This CDR3 has 15 amino acids. V shed 7 bases, J shed 3 bases, and the junction held 6 bases outside the gene matches. From germline, CDR1 is SEHNR and CDR2 FQNEAQ (reference sequence). CDR3 region: CASIASGGLYNEQFF. The DNA for the CDR3 is TGTGCCAGCATCGCTAGCGGGGGCCTCTACAATGAGCAGTTCTTC.

The V gene is TRBV29-1, the J gene TRBJ1-4; D not resolved. Looked up from germline, CDR1 is SQVTM and CDR2 is ANQGSEA. Trimming shortened V by 7 bases and J by 4 bases, and 13 bases separated the two germline ends. This CDR3 has 13 amino acids. CDR3 nucleotides: TGCAGCGCCACAAGGCAGAGTAATGAAAAACTGTTTTTT. This sequence encodes CSATRQSNEKLFF.

This sequence joins TRBV9 and TRBJ2-7; D assignment may be TRBD1 or TRBD2 (5 bases each). Trimming took 4 bases from V and 4 from J, leaving 12 bases between them. The CDR3 contains 13 residues. From germline, CDR1 is SGDLS and CDR2 YYNGEE. This chain's CDR3 is CASSPREGYEQYF. CDR3 nucleotides: TGTGCCAGCAGCCCCAGAGAGGGGTACGAGCAGTACTTC. The whole variable domain, remainder taken from reference TRBV9 and TRBJ2-7, is DSGVTQTPKHLITATGQRVTLRCSPRSGDLSVYWYQQSLDQGLQFLIQYYNGEERAKGNILERFSAQQFPDLHSELNLSSLELGDSALYFCASSPREGYEQYFGPGTRLTVT.

The chain is built from TRBV6-1 and TRBJ2-7; TRBD1 aligns across 9 bases. The germline V gene encodes CDR1 MNHNS and CDR2 SASEGT. The CDR3 has 14 residues. Trimming took 10 bases from V and 2 from J; bases not matched to a gene: 9. CDR3 DNA: TGTGCCATTGTTGCGGACAGGGGCACCTACGAGCAGTACTTC. Translating gives CAIVADRGTYEQYF.

The chain is built from TRBV6-1 and TRBJ2-1, with 7 bases that match TRBD1. Germline V gene sequence: CDR1 MNHNS, CDR2 SASEGT. CDR3 size: 17 residues. Trimming at V came to 2 bases and at J to 0 bases, leaving 7 bases not matched to a gene. CDR3 residues: CASSEWGQWSSYNEQFF. The CDR3 region has the DNA TGTGCCAGCAGTGAATGGGGACAGTGGAGCTCCTACAATGAGCAGTTCTTC.

The genes are TRBV7-9 and TRBJ1-4; D gene ambiguous. Germline V gene data show CDR1 as SEHNR and CDR2 as FQNEAQ (reference sequence). This CDR3 region has 14 residues. V lost 5 bases to trimming and J lost 7 bases, with 14 bases between them. The CDR3 DNA reads TGTGCCAGCAGCCCAAGTAGGGTCGGTGAAAAACTGTTTTTT. As protein: CASSPSRVGEKLFF.

The V call is TRBV2, the J call TRBJ1-4; D is unclear. CDR3 length: 12 residues. Germline CDR1 and CDR2: SNHLY and FYNNEI. V lost 4 bases, J lost 8 bases, and 8 bases lay in between. In DNA, the CDR3 is TGTGCCAGCAGTGCGTTGGGAGAAAAACTGTTTTTT. Protein sequence: CASSALGEKLFF.

The chain recombines TRBV30 with TRBJ2-2, with D possibly TRBD2 on 5 matching bases. This CDR3 is built from 13 residues. The germline V and J ends were trimmed by 2 bases and 7 bases, with 11 bases remaining between them. Germline assignment: CDR1 GTSNPN and CDR2 SVGIG (reference sequence). For the CDR3, the DNA is TGTGCCTGGAGTTTTAGGGAGATCGGGGAGCTGTTTTTT. This gives the protein CAWSFREIGELFF.

V is TRBV9 and J is TRBJ2-2; 7 bases fit TRBD2. The CDR3 extends over 19 amino acids. The junction had 11 bases not matched to a gene; V was cut back by 0 bases and J by 0 bases. Germline loops: CDR1 SGDLS, CDR2 YYNGEE. CDR3 DNA: TGTGCCAGCAGCGTAGGTTCGGGGAGGGCAGCGGCGAACACCGGGGAGCTGTTTTTT. This gives the protein CASSVGSGRAAANTGELFF.

The chain is built from TRBV2 and TRBJ2-2; 11 bases are shared with TRBD2. Germline CDR1 is SNHLY and CDR2 is FYNNEI. This CDR3 is built from 17 residues. V shed 11 bases, J shed 2 bases, and the junction held 13 bases outside the gene matches. The CDR3 loop reads CAAQRASGGQNTGELFF. CDR3 bases: TGTGCCGCCCAAAGGGCTAGCGGGGGGCAAAACACCGGGGAGCTGTTTTTT.

This clone appeared once. The rearrangement joins TRBV4-3 to TRBJ2-1; 7 bases map to TRBD2. This CDR3 is 15 amino acids long. The germline CDR1 and CDR2 sequences are LGHNA and YSLEER. V lost 3 bases, J lost 1 base, and 3 bases stayed unmatched. Here the CDR3 reads CASSQSGGSYNEQFF. The CDR3 bases are TGCGCCAGCAGCCAGTCGGGGGGTTCCTACAATGAGCAGTTCTTC.

The rearrangement joins TRBV4-2 to TRBJ2-5; 11 nucleotides align to TRBD2. Germline V gives CDR1 LGHNA, CDR2 YNFKEQ. V lost 5 bases to trimming and J lost 5 bases; unmatched junction nucleotides: 7. CDR3 length: 15 amino acids. CDR3 DNA: TGTGCCAGCAGCGTCCGACTAGCGGGGCAGGAGACCCAGTACTTC. It codes for CASSVRLAGQETQYF.

V and J are TRBV30 and TRBJ1-1; TRBD1 matches 8 bases. Germline lookup yields CDR1 GTSNPN and CDR2 SVGIG (reference sequence). Losses at the gene ends were 2 bases for V and 6 bases for J; bases not matched to a gene: 5. This CDR3 is built from 13 residues. CDR3 residues: CAWSQGAHAEAFF. CDR3 nucleotide sequence: TGTGCCTGGAGTCAGGGGGCTCACGCTGAAGCTTTCTTT.

This clone was counted a few times. The CDR3 bases are TGCAGCGTTGTCATTCCCCCCTACGAGCAGTACTTC. This encodes CSVVIPPYEQYF. The chain links TRBV29-1 to TRBJ2-7; D is unresolved. CDR3 length: 12 residues. Germline V gene data show CDR1 as SQVTM and CDR2 as ANQGSEA. Deletions cut 4 bases from V and 2 bases from J, with 9 bases between.